This T cell receptor (beta chain) derives from a study of cytomegalovirus exposure and HLA in healthy donors. The assay was immunoSEQ multiplex PCR, and TCRdb's table has in-frame clones only and misses some. The sample consists of 250,000 to 350,000 clones, 86% of them appearing once. About this clone itself: The antigen is not known.

The CDR3 is made up of 15 amino acids. Germline CDR1 and CDR2: MNHEY and SMNVEV (reference sequence). With 7 bases removed from V and 3 bases from J, the gap between germline ends came to 17 bases. Study outcomes and limitations: A list of 150 or so TCR beta chains associated with cytomegalovirus was given.

The V and J genes are TRBV27 and TRBJ2-3, with a possible D match to TRBD1 (5 bases). Input material: PBMCs. The TCR was taken from a woman aged 18-29 years in good health and CMV-seronegative. Here the CDR3 reads CASNLVGAVTDTQYF. The DNA for the CDR3 is TGTGCCAGCAACCTCGTAGGGGCGGTGACAGATACGCAGTATTTT.